This T cell receptor beta chain emerged from a study of control samples from healthy donors and cancer patients (dated by TCRdb to 2020 to 2021). From its cysteine to its phenylalanine, the CDR3 spans 17 amino acids. Only the CDR3 DNA is retained, 51 bases long and in frame from the first base. Deletion took 3 bases off V and 6 bases off J, with a span of 21 bases between the germline ends. Taken from the germline V gene, the CDR1 and CDR2 loops are MGHRA and YSYEKL. Libraries were prepared through the immunoSEQ multiplex PCR assay. TCRdb holds this immuneACCESS table with in-frame rearrangements only. Some clones are missing; in checked studies, unresolved V genes explain under half, and the rest has no known cause. The sample profile shows tens of thousands of clones; roughly 90% of them were found once. Roughly 2% of the sample is held by the ten biggest clonotypes. With regard to this clone: Its antigen is still unknown. One base away there is no much larger clone; base qualities are not given.

The TCR comes from a woman aged 55-75 years with head and neck cancer. The sample taken for sequencing was PBMCs. The rearrangement combines TRBV4-1 with TRBJ2-1; a tentative D match to TRBD2 spans 5 bases. The bases are TGCGCCAGCAGCCAGACCGGTAGTAGACGGACTCTCAATGAGCAGTTCTTC. This encodes CASSQTGSRRTLNEQFF.